A single sample gave rise to the 16 T cell receptor beta chains below, sequenced in a study of blood T cell repertoires in COVID-19. Method: immunoSEQ multiplex PCR; TCRdb's copy keeps in-frame clones and lacks some. The sample records 120,000 to 150,000 clones, roughly 78% being singletons. Source material: peripheral blood. These receptors all stem from a man aged 60-69 years with acute or convalescent COVID-19.

The chain carries TRBV29-1 and TRBJ2-5; maybe TRBD2 (6 bases). V lost 7 bases and J lost 5, with 14 bases in between. CDR1 and CDR2 (germline): SQVTM, ANQGSEA. The CDR3 is 12 residues long. In DNA, the CDR3 is TGCAGCGCCCGCGAACGGGGGGAGACCCAGTACTTC. Its translation: CSARERGETQYF.

The chain recombines TRBV19 with TRBJ1-1, with unresolved D. Germline V CDR1 and CDR2: LNHDA, SQIVND (reference sequence). The V end lost 7 bases, the J end lost 1 base, and 10 bases lay between the germline ends. The CDR3 runs to 13 residues. CDR3 DNA sequence: TGTGCCAGTACTTCGAGACAGAACACTGAAGCTTTCTTT. It codes for CASTSRQNTEAFF.

This clone turned up a few times. The chain joins TRBV2 to TRBJ1-2; TRBD1 aligns across 8 bases. V lost 8 bases, J lost 4 bases, and 6 bases stayed unmatched. This CDR3 comprises 13 residues. The germline gives CDR1 SNHLY, CDR2 FYNNEI. CDR3 sequence reads: CASGQGGSYGYTF. CDR3 coding DNA: TGTGCCAGCGGACAGGGAGGTAGCTATGGCTACACCTTC.

The V call is TRBV28, the J call TRBJ1-4; D gene ambiguous. V lost 3 bases to trimming and J lost 10 bases, with 12 bases between them. The CDR3 length is 13 residues. The germline V gene has CDR1 MDHEN and CDR2 SYDVKM. The CDR3 DNA reads as TGTGCCAGCAGTTTGTCGGGTGTCGGAAAACTGTTTTTT. Translation: CASSLSGVGKLFF.

This clone came up a few times. The chain has TRBV3-1 (or the pseudogene TRBV3-2) and TRBJ1-4; D is undetermined. CDR1 LGHDT and CDR2 YNNKEL come from the germline V gene (reference sequence). CDR3 length: 18 amino acids. V was clipped by 7 bases and J by 3 bases, with 24 bases between them. The CDR3 nucleotides are TGTGCCAGCACCACCCATCGCGGAGGGAGGGCGGCTAATGAAAAACTGTTTTTT. It translates to CASTTHRGGRAANEKLFF.

This chain connects TRBV6-5 to TRBJ1-1; D perhaps matches TRBD1 (5 bases). Trimming removed 4 bases from V and 6 bases from J, with 18 bases in between. Per the germline V gene, CDR1 is MNHEY and CDR2 is SVGAGI. CDR3 size: 15 residues. DNA of the CDR3: TGTGCCAGCAGTTCCGCCGGGGGTCGTAGCTCTGAAGCTTTCTTT. The encoded protein is CASSSAGGRSSEAFF.

The gene calls are TRBV19 and TRBJ2-1; 7 bases line up with TRBD2. This CDR3 has 12 amino acids. The ends lost 7 bases at V and 7 bases at J; junction bases unmatched: 4. Germline CDR1 is LNHDA and CDR2 is SQIVND (reference sequence). CDR3 amino acids: CASNGRRNEQFF. The CDR3 nucleotides read TGTGCCAGTAACGGGAGGAGGAATGAGCAGTTCTTC.

CDR3 amino acids: CATSRGEGLETETQYF. Written as DNA, the CDR3 is TGTGCCACCAGCAGAGGGGAGGGACTAGAGACGGAGACCCAGTACTTC. The gene calls are TRBV15 and TRBJ2-5; 8 positions agree with TRBD2. The germline CDR1 and CDR2 sequences are LNHNV and YYDKDF (reference sequence). The ends lost 1 base at V and 5 bases at J; junction bases unmatched: 9. The CDR3 is made up of 16 amino acids.

This clone turned up a few times. This chain links TRBV11-2 with TRBJ1-1; 10 bases match TRBD1. Germline CDR1 is SGHAT and CDR2 is FQNNGV. This CDR3 has 15 residues. Trimming removed 4 bases from V and 5 bases from J; junction bases left unmatched: 7. CDR3 DNA: TGTGCCAGCAGCTGGCCCGGGACAGGGGAGACTGAAGCTTTCTTT. Encoded protein: CASSWPGTGETEAFF.

This clone occurred a few times. The chain links TRBV19 to TRBJ1-1, with a tentative D call TRBD1 (5 bases). Germline V gives CDR1 LNHDA, CDR2 SQIVND (reference sequence). Trimming removed 7 bases from V and 4 bases from J, with 13 bases in between. This CDR3 is built from 13 residues. CDR3 protein: CASIVGGGTEAFF. The DNA of the CDR3 is TGTGCCAGTATTGTCGGCGGGGGCACTGAAGCTTTCTTT.

The V and J genes are TRBV9 and TRBJ2-6, with D uncertain. Germline assignment: CDR1 SGDLS and CDR2 YYNGEE. Trimming took off 4 bases at V and 4 bases at J, with 12 bases between the two ends. The CDR3 extends over 15 amino acids. In DNA, the CDR3 is TGTGCCAGCAGCCGTGGAGATACGGGGGCCAACGTCCTGACTTTC. Translation: CASSRGDTGANVLTF.

V and J are TRBV2 and TRBJ1-6; 7 bases line up with TRBD1. Losses at the gene ends were 1 base for V and 10 bases for J; bases not matched to a gene: 10. The germline gives CDR1 SNHLY, CDR2 FYNNEI. There are 16 residues in the CDR3. Written as DNA, the CDR3 is TGTGCCAGCAGTGAAGGGGTAGGGGGCGTAAGGTCACCCCTCCACTTT. Translation gives CASSEGVGGVRSPLHF.

J is TRBJ2-1 and V is TRBV5-8; TRBD2 aligns across 10 bases. Germline V gene data show CDR1 as SGHTS and CDR2 as YDEGEE. CDR3 size: 16 residues. After removal of 4 bases from V and 9 bases from J, the junction contained 13 bases not matched to a gene. As DNA, the CDR3 is TGTGCCAGCAGCCAAGGCCCTAAGCGGGAGGGCCTTGAGCAGTTCTTC. Its translation is CASSQGPKREGLEQFF.

The rearrangement links TRBV30 to TRBJ1-4; 12 nucleotides match TRBD1. This CDR3 spans 13 amino acids. CDR1 and CDR2 from the germline V gene are GTSNPN and SVGIG (reference sequence). Trimming removed 7 bases from V and 10 bases from J; junction bases left unmatched: 7. The DNA for the CDR3 is TGTGCCTTCTCCGGGACAGGGGGCGGAAAACTGTTTTTT. Residues: CAFSGTGGGKLFF.

V usage is TRBV28 and J usage is TRBJ2-1; 12 bases align to TRBD2. This CDR3 contains 14 residues. The V gene end was trimmed by 6 bases and the J gene end by 4 bases; junction bases not matched to a gene: 1. CDR1 and CDR2 from the germline V gene are MDHEN and SYDVKM. CDR3 protein: CASSGLAGYNEQFF. The CDR3 bases are TGTGCCAGCAGCGGACTAGCGGGATACAATGAGCAGTTCTTC.

This clone was counted once. This chain links TRBV7-2 with TRBJ2-1; TRBD2 agrees at 13 bases. V shed 6 bases, J shed 7 bases, and the junction held 9 bases outside the gene matches. Per the germline V gene, CDR1 is SGHTA and CDR2 is FQGNSA. CDR3 length: 16 amino acids. Here the CDR3 reads CASRWGQGLAGNEQFF. CDR3 nucleotide sequence: TGTGCCAGCAGGTGGGGCCAGGGACTAGCGGGGAATGAGCAGTTCTTC. The full variable domain, with the rest looked up from reference TRBV7-2 and TRBJ2-1, is GAGVSQSPSNKVTEKGKDVELRCDPISGHTALYWYRQSLGQGLEFLIYFQGNSAPDKSGLPSDRFSAERTGGSVSTLTIQRTQQEDSAVYLCASRWGQGLAGNEQFFGPGTRLTVL.